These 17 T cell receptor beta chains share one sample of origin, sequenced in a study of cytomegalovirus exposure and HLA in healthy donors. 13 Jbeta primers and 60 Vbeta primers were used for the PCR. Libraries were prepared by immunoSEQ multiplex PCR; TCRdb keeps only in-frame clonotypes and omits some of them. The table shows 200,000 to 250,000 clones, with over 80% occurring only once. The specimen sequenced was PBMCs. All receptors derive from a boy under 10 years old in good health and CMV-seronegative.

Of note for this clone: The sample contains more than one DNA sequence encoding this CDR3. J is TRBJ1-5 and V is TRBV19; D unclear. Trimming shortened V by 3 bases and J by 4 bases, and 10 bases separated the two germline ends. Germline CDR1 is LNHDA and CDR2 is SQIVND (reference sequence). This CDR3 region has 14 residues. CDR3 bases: TGTGCCAGTAGTATGCGGCAGTCTAATCAGCCCCAGCATTTT. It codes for CASSMRQSNQPQHF.

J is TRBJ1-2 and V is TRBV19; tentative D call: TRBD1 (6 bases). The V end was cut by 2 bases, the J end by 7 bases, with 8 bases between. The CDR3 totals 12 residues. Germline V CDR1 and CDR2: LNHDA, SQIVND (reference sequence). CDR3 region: CASSIQGSGYTF. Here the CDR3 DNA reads TGTGCCAGTAGTATACAGGGGTCTGGCTACACCTTC.

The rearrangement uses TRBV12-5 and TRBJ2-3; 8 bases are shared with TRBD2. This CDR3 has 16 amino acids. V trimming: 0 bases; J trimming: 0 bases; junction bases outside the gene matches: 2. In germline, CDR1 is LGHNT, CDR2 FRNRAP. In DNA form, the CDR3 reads TGTGCTAGTGGTTTGGTACTAGCGGCTAGCACAGATACGCAGTATTTT. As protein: CASGLVLAASTDTQYF.

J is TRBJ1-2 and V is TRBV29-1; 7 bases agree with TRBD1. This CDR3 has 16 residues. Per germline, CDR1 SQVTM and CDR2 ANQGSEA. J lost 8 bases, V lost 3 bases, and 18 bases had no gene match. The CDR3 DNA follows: TGCAGCGTTGATAGCGACAGGGAAGGAGTCTACTTCGGCTACACCTTC. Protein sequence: CSVDSDREGVYFGYTF.

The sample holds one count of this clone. The CDR3 DNA follows: TGTGCCAGCAGTTTAACGTGGGACAGGGGGACCCAGTACTTC. It is translated as CASSLTWDRGTQYF. The V call is TRBV27, the J call TRBJ2-5, with 10 bases matching TRBD1. CDR1 and CDR2 from the germline V gene are MNHEY and SMNVEV (reference sequence). This CDR3 spans 14 amino acids. V lost 2 bases to trimming and J lost 7 bases; unmatched junction nucleotides: 4.

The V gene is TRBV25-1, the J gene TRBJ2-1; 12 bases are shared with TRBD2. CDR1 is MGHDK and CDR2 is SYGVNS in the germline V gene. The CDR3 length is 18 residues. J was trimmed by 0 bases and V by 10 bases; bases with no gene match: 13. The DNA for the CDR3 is TGTGCCACCTTCCCGGGACTAGCGGGTGGATGCTCCTACAATGAGCAGTTCTTC. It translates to CATFPGLAGGCSYNEQFF.

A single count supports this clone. The CDR3 DNA follows: TGCGCCAGCAGCCAAGTTAGTGGTGGGGCAGCCAACTATGGCTACACCTTC. Translation gives CASSQVSGGAANYGYTF. This chain joins TRBV4-1 and TRBJ1-2; a weak D match, TRBD1 (5 bases). Trimming stripped 1 base from V and 2 bases from J, with 17 bases between. Germline loops: CDR1 MGHRA, CDR2 YSYEKL. The CDR3 is 17 amino acids.

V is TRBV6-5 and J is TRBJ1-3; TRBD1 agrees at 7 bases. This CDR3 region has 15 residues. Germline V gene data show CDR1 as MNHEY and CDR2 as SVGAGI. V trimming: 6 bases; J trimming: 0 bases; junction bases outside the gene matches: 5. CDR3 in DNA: TGTGCCAGCAGCACTGGGACAGTCTCTGGAAACACCATATATTTT. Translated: CASSTGTVSGNTIYF.

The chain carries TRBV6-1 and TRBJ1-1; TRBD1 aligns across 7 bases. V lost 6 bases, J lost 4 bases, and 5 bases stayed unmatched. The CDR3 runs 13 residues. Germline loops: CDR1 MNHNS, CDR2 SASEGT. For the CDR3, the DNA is TGTGCCAGCAGCCCACAGGGGAGCACTGAAGCTTTCTTT. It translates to CASSPQGSTEAFF.

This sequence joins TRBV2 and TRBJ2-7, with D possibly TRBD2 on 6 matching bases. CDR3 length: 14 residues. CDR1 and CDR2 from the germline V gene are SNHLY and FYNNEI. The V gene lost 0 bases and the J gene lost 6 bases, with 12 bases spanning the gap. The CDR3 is CASSEAAGPREQYF. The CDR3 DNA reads TGTGCCAGCAGTGAAGCTGCGGGGCCCCGCGAGCAGTACTTC.

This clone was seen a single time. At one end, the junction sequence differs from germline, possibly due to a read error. The CDR3 is CASSQTGTSFEQYF. The CDR3 bases are TGTGCCAGCAGTCAGACAGGGACCTCCTTCGAGCAGTACTTC. The gene calls are TRBV2 and TRBJ2-7; 7 nucleotides align to TRBD1. CDR3 length equals 14 residues. In germline, CDR1 is SNHLY, CDR2 FYNNEI.

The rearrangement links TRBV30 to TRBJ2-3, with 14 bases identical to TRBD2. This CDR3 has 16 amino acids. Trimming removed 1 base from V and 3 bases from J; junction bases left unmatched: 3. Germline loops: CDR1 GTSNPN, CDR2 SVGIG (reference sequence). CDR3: CAWSGLAGGQTDTQYF. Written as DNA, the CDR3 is TGTGCCTGGAGTGGACTAGCGGGGGGGCAGACAGATACGCAGTATTTT. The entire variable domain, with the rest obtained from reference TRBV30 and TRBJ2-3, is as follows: SQTIHQWPATLVQPVGSPLSLECTVEGTSNPNLYWYRQAAGRGLQLLFYSVGIGQISSEVPQNLSASRPQDRQFILSSKKLLLSDSGFYLCAWSGLAGGQTDTQYFGPGTRLTVL.

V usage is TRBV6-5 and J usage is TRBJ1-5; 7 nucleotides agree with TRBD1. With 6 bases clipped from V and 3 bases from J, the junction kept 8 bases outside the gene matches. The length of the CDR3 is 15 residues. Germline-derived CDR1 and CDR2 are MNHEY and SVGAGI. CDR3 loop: CASRETGSNNQPQHF. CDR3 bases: TGTGCCAGCAGGGAGACAGGGTCTAACAATCAGCCCCAGCATTTT.

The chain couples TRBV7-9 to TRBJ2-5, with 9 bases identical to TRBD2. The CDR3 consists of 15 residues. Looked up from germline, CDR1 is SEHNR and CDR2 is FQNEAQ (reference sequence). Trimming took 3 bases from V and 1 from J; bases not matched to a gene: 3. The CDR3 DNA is TGTGCCAGCAGCTTTAGGGGACTAGCCCAAGAGACCCAGTACTTC. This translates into CASSFRGLAQETQYF. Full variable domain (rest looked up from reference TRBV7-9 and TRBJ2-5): DTGVSQNPRHKITKRGQNVTFRCDPISEHNRLYWYRQTLGQGPEFLTYFQNEAQLEKSRLLSDRFSAERPKGSFSTLEIQRTEQGDSAMYLCASSFRGLAQETQYFGPGTRLLVL.

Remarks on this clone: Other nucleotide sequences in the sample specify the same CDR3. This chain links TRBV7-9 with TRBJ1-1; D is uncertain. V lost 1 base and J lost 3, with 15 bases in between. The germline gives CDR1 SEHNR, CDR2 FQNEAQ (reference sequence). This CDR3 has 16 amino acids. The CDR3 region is CASSLGALLIDTEAFF. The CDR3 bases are TGTGCCAGCAGCTTAGGCGCACTTCTGATAGACACTGAAGCTTTCTTT.

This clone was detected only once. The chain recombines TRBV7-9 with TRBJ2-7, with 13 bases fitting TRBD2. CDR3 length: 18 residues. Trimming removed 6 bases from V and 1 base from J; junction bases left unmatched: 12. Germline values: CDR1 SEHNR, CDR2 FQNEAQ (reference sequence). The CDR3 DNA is TGTGCCAGCAGTCCTGGTTGGACTAGCGGGAGAGGATCCTACGAGCAGTACTTC. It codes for CASSPGWTSGRGSYEQYF.

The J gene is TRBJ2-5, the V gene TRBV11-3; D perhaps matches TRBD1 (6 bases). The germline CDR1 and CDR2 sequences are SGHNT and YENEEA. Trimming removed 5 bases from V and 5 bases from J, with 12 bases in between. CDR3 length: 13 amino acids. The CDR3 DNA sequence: TGTGCCAGCAGCCCAGGACAGCCGGAGACCCAGTACTTC. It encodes CASSPGQPETQYF.